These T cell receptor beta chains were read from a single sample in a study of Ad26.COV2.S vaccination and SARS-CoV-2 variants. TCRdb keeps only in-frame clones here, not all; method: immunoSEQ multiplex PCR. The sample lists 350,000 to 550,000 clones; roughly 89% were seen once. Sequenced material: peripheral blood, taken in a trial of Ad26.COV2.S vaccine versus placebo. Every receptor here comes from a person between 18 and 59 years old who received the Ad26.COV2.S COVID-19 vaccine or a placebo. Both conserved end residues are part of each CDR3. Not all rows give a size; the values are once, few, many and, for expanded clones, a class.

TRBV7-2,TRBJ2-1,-,CASSTPGQGSSSYNEQFF
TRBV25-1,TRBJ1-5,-,CASSENGDGVRNQPQHF
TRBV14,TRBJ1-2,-,CASSPRTGQRIDGYTF
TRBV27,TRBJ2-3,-,CASSFSGRAGTDTQYF
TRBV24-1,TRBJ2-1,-,CATSGLAGLTQGSYNEQFF
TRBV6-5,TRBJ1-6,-,CASSFRDRNSPLHF
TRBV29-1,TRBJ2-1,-,CSVGPAGGVNEQFF
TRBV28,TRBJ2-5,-,CASTTQGFGTQETQYF
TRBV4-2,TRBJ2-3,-,CASSHSRWGGEPDTQYF
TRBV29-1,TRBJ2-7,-,CSVEVVYEQYF
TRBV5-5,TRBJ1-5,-,CASAPGQGFYSNQPQHF
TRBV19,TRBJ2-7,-,CASRFRTPLSYEQYF
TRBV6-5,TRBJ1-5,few,CASSWEWGQPQHF
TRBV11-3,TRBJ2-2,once,CASSLSAGVTGELFF
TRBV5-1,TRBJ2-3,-,CASRAGAHTDTQYF
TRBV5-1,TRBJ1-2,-,CASSPLRGNYGYTF
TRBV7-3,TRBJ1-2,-,CASSPGPHYGYTF
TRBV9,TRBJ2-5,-,CASSFGLAGAPGETQYF
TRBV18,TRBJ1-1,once,CASSPAGRTEAFF
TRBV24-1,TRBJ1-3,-,CATSDSGNTIYF
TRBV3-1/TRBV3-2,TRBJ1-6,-,CASSQDLWAYSPLHF
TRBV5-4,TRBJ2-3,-,CASSLAWGAVDTQYF
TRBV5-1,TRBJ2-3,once,CASSLTGLSTDTQYF
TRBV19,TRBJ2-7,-,CASSILGHRYEQYF
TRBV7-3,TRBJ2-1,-,CASSLWRGLGYNEQFF
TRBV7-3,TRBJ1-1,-,CASSRRPGQHRRDEAFF
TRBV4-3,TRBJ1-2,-,CASSQATGTGYTF
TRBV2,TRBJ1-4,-,CASRVGGPYTNEKLFF
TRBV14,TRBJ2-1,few,CASSQTSGSDGEQFF
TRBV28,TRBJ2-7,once,CASSFSQGFHEQYF
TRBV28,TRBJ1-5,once,CASSWGQGRISSNQPQHF